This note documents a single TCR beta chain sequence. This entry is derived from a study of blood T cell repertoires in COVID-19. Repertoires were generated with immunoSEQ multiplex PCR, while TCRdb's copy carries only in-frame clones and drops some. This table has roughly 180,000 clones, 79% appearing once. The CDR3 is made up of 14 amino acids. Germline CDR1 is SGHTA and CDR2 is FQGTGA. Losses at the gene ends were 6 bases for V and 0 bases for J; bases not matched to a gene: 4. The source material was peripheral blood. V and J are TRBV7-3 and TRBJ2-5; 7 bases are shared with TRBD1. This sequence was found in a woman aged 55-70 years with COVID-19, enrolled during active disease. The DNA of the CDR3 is TGTGCCAGCAGTCCTACAGGGGACCAAGAGACCCAGTACTTC. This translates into CASSPTGDQETQYF.